The T cell receptor (beta chain) described here comes from a study of monozygotic twins with inflammatory bowel disease. From its re-call of the 5' RACE reads, TCRdb lists each CDR3 protein once, without DNA. The sample is made up of nearly 450,000 distinct CDR3 sequences, and the top ten hold roughly 2.3% of it. Germline-derived CDR1 and CDR2 are KGHSH and LQKENI. This CDR3 spans 16 amino acids. Researchers isolated total RNA from whole blood without sorting T cells. The sample taken for sequencing was blood. J is TRBJ2-7 and V is TRBV18; without DNA, the TCRdb call of TRBD2 cannot be checked. This TCR came from a human donor with ulcerative colitis or Crohn's disease, or a healthy co-twin of an affected twin (not recorded which). This CDR3 reads CASSQDSGGITYEQYF.